These T cell receptor beta chains were read from a single sample in a study of cytomegalovirus exposure and HLA in healthy donors. Assay used: immunoSEQ multiplex PCR; TCRdb lists only in-frame clones, some missing. This sample has around 190,000 clones, with 85% found just once. Sequences were obtained from PBMCs. These receptors were obtained from a man in his late teens or twenties in good health and CMV-seropositive. Both conserved end residues are part of each CDR3. A D gene is named only where the DNA matches it firmly. Only some rows state a clone size, as once, few, many or a class for expanded clones.

TRBD1 | once | TRBJ2-7 | TRBV6-1 | CASRDRGHEQYF | TGTGCCAGCCGGGACAGGGGCCACGAGCAGTACTTC
- | - | TRBJ1-1 | TRBV11-2 | CASSSSNVREMNTEAFF | TGTGCCAGCAGCTCCTCAAATGTCCGGGAAATGAACACTGAAGCTTTCTTT
TRBD1 | - | TRBJ1-4 | TRBV7-6 | CASSLGKGASEKLFF | TGTGCCAGCAGCTTAGGGAAGGGGGCGTCGGAAAAACTGTTTTTT
TRBD2 | - | TRBJ2-1 | TRBV9 | CASSVVAGGPGEQFF | TGTGCCAGCAGCGTAGTGGCGGGGGGGCCCGGTGAGCAGTTCTTC
TRBD1 | - | TRBJ2-3 | TRBV5-1 | CASSLQDRVGDTQYF | TGCGCCAGCAGCTTGCAGGACAGGGTTGGAGATACGCAGTATTTT
- | - | TRBJ1-6 | TRBV9 | CASTRGGADSPLHF | TGTGCCAGCACCCGAGGGGGGGCAGATTCACCCCTCCACTTT
TRBD1 | - | TRBJ1-5 | TRBV28 | CASATPPGQGSSQPQHF | TGTGCCAGCGCGACACCCCCCGGACAGGGATCGAGTCAGCCCCAGCATTTT
TRBD2 | - | TRBJ2-7 | TRBV5-6 | CASSLGAGVRTYEQYF | TGTGCCAGCAGCTTGGGGGCGGGGGTTCGAACCTACGAGCAGTACTTC
- | - | TRBJ2-4 | TRBV5-4 | CASSLDPENIQYF | TGTGCCAGCAGCTTGGATCCGGAAAACATTCAGTACTTC
TRBD1 | - | TRBJ1-1 | TRBV5-1 | CASSLGPGQGLGEAFF | TGCGCCAGCAGCTTGGGTCCGGGACAGGGCCTCGGTGAAGCTTTCTTT
TRBD1 | - | TRBJ1-2 | TRBV13 | CASSLGYRGTVSNYGYTF | TGTGCCAGCAGCTTAGGATACAGGGGGACCGTGTCTAACTATGGCTACACCTTC
- | - | TRBJ1-3 | TRBV5-1 | CASSLDLLSSGNTIYF | TGCGCCAGCAGCTTGGACCTCCTGAGCTCTGGAAACACCATATATTTT
TRBD2 | - | TRBJ2-2 | TRBV28 | CASTIRGGLSTGELFF | TGTGCCAGCACCATCCGGGGGGGCCTAAGCACCGGGGAGCTGTTTTTT
TRBD1 | - | TRBJ2-7 | TRBV6-1 | CASSDTGGDVYEQYF | TGTGCCAGCAGTGACACAGGGGGCGACGTCTACGAGCAGTACTTC
- | - | TRBJ1-1 | TRBV25-1 | CASSEMRDIPYEAFF | TGTGCCAGCAGTGAAATGAGGGACATACCATATGAAGCTTTCTTT
TRBD2 | - | TRBJ2-3 | TRBV5-1 | CASSSSGAGTDTQYF | TGCGCCAGCAGCTCTAGCGGGGCAGGAACAGATACGCAGTATTTT
- | - | TRBJ2-6 | TRBV5-1 | CASSLEFLSGANVLTF | TGCGCCAGCAGCTTGGAATTCCTCTCTGGGGCCAACGTCCTGACTTTC
TRBD1 | once | TRBJ2-7 | TRBV27 | CASSFGTGAGEQYF | TGTGCCAGCAGTTTTGGCACAGGGGCGGGCGAGCAGTACTTC
- | - | TRBJ2-5 | TRBV7-9 | CASSHTRDSQETQYF | TGTGCCAGCAGCCATACCCGGGACTCCCAAGAGACCCAGTACTTC